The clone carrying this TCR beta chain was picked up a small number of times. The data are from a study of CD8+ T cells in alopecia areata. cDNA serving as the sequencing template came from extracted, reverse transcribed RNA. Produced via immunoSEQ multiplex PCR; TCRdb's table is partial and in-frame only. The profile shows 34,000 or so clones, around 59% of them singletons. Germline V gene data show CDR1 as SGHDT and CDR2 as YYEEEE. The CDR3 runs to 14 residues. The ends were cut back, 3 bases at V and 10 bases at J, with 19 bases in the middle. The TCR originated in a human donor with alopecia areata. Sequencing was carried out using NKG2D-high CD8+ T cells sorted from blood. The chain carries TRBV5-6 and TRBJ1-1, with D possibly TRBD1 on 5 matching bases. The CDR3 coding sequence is TGTGCCAGCAGCTCGGGGTTTGAGACCGGGGGAGCTTTCTTT. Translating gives CASSSGFETGGAFF.